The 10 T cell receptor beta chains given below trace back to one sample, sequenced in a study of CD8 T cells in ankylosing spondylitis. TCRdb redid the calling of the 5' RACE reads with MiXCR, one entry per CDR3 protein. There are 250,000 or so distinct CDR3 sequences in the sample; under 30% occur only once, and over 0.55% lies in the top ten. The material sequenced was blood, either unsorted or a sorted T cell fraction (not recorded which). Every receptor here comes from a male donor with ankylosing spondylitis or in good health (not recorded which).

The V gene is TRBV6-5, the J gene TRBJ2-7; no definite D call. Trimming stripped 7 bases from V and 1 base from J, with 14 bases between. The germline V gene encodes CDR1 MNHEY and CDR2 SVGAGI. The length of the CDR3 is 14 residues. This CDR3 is CASKFSKGSYEQYF. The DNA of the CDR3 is TGTGCCAGCAAGTTCTCCAAAGGGTCCTACGAGCAGTACTTC.

CDR3: CASSLRTGSQETQYF. The CDR3 nucleotides are TGTGCCAGCAGCTTAAGGACAGGGTCCCAAGAGACCCAGTACTTC. The chain uses TRBV7-9 and TRBJ2-5, with TRBD1 identical over 8 bases. The germline V gene encodes CDR1 SEHNR and CDR2 FQNEAQ (reference sequence). This CDR3 is built from 15 residues. J gave up 1 base and V 2 bases, and 3 bases lay outside the gene matches. Variable domain in full (rest from reference TRBV7-9 and TRBJ2-5): DTGVSQNPRHKITKRGQNVTFRCDPISEHNRLYWYRQTLGQGPEFLTYFQNEAQLEKSRLLSDRFSAERPKGSFSTLEIQRTEQGDSAMYLCASSLRTGSQETQYFGPGTRLLVL.

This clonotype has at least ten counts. This CDR3 is CASSLMGPDTGELFF. The CDR3 DNA follows: TGCGCCAGCAGCTTGATGGGGCCGGACACCGGGGAGCTGTTTTTT. V gene TRBV5-1 combines with J gene TRBJ2-2, with D perhaps matching TRBD1 (5 bases). Germline V gives CDR1 SGHRS, CDR2 YFSETQ. The CDR3 length is 15 residues. With 1 base removed from V and 3 bases from J, the gap between germline ends came to 10 bases.

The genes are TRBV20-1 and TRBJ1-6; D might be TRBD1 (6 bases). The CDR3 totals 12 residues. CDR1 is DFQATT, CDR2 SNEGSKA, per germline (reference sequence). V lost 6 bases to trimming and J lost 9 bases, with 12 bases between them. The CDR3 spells CSARRGASPLHF. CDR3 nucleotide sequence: TGCAGTGCCCGTCGGGGGGCTTCACCCCTCCACTTT.

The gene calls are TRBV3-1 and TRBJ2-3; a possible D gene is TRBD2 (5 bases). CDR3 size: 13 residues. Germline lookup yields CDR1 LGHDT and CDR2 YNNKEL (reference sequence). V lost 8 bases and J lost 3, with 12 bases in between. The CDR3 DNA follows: TGTGCCAGCGGCCTAGCAGCAACAGATACGCAGTATTTT. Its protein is CASGLAATDTQYF.

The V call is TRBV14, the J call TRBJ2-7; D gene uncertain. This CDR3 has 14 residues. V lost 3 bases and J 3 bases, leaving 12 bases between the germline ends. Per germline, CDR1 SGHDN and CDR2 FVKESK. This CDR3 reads CASSHSSTLYEQYF. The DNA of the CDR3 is TGTGCCAGCAGCCATTCCAGTACTCTCTACGAGCAGTACTTC. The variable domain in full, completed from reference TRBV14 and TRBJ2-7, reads EAGVTQFPSHSVIEKGQTVTLRCDPISGHDNLYWYRRVMGKEIKFLLHFVKESKQDESGMPNNRFLAERTGGTYSTLKVQPAELEDSGVYFCASSHSSTLYEQYFGPGTRLTVT.

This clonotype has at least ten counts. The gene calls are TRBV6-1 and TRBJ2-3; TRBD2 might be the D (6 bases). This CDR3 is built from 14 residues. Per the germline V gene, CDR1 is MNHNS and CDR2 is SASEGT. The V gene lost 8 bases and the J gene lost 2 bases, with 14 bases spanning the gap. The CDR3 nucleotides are TGTGCCAGCTCTCCGGGACTTCCCACAGATACGCAGTATTTT. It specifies CASSPGLPTDTQYF.

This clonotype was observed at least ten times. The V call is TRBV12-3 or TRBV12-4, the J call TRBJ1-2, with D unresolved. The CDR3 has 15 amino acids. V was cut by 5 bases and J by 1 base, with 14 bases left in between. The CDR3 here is CASSIHGSVNYGYTF. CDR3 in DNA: TGTGCCAGCAGTATTCATGGGTCTGTTAACTATGGCTACACCTTC.

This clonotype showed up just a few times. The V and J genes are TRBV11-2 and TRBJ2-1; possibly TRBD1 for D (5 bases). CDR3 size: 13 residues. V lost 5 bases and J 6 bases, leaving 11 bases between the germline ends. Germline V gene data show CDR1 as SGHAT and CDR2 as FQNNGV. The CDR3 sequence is CASSIGQLNEQFF. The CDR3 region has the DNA TGTGCCAGCAGCATCGGACAACTCAATGAGCAGTTCTTC.

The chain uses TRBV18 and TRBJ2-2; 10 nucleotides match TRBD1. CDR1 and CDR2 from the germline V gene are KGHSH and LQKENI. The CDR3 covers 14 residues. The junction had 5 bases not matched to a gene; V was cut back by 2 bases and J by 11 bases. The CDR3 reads CASSPSGDRGELFF. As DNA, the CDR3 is TGTGCCAGCTCACCAAGCGGGGACAGGGGAGAGCTGTTTTTT.